This entry describes one T cell receptor beta chain. TCRdb's table, derived via immunoSEQ multiplex PCR, lists solely in-frame clones and lacks some. The sample yields some 290,000 clones, roughly 86% seen once. These data come from a study of cytomegalovirus exposure and HLA in healthy donors. Losses at the gene ends were 4 bases for V and 3 bases for J; bases not matched to a gene: 7. Looked up from germline, CDR1 is LNHDA and CDR2 is SQIVND (reference sequence). The CDR3 length is 16 residues. Sequenced input: PBMCs. This chain links TRBV19 with TRBJ1-5, with 9 bases that match TRBD1. This clonotype was sampled from a man under 40 in good health and CMV-seronegative. Here the CDR3 reads CASSTDRGASNQPQHF. In nucleotides, the CDR3 is TGTGCCAGTAGTACGGACAGGGGTGCGTCCAATCAGCCCCAGCATTTT.